Described below is a single T cell receptor (beta chain) sequence and its context. This entry is derived from a study of shared clonotypes between healthy human individuals. Study-level information: The donor pool was made up of two women and a few men aged 18 to 49.

Within Nashville, Tennessee resided all donors, each a Caucasian adult. Researchers divided each subset's genomic DNA evenly across several immunoSEQ plates. TCRdb's copy holds only in-frame clones and misses some; the assay was immunoSEQ multiplex PCR. The repertoire holds around 2.5 million clones, with roughly 93% as singletons. The sequenced sample was naive CD4+ T cells from PBMCs. Indicated subset: CD45RA+ positively selected. This TCR was sampled from a man between 18 and 35 years old in good health. Some clones in this sample may be carry-over from other donors' samples.

CDR3 bases: TGCGCCAGCAGCTTGTTCACCCCGGGGCAAGAGACCCAGTACTTC. Protein sequence: CASSLFTPGQETQYF. The chain joins TRBV5-1 to TRBJ2-5; weak D call: TRBD2 (5 bases). The germline gives CDR1 SGHRS, CDR2 YFSETQ. There are 15 residues in the CDR3. Trimming cost V 1 base and J 2 bases, with 12 bases left between them.